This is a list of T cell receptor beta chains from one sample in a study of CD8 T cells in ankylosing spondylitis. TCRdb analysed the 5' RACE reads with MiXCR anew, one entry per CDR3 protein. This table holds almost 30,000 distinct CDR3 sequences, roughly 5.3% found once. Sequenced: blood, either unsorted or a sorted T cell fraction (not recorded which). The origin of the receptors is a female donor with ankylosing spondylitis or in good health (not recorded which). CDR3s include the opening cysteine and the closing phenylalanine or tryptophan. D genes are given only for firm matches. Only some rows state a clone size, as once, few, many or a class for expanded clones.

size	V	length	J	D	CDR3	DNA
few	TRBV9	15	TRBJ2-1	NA	CASSGKASSYNEQFF	TGTGCCAGCAGCGGAAAAGCGTCCAGCTACAATGAGCAGTTCTTC
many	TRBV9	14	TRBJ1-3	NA	CASSAGRSGNTIYF	TGTGCCAGCAGCGCTGGGAGGTCTGGAAACACCATATATTTT
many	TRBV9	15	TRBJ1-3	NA	CASSVQASSGNTIYF	TGTGCCAGCAGCGTTCAGGCCAGCTCTGGAAACACCATATATTTT
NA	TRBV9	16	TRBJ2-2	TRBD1	CASSDNRGLNTGELFF	TGTGCCAGCAGCGACAACAGGGGTCTTAACACCGGGGAGCTGTTTTTT
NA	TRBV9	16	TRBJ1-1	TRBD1	CASSLIGDRMNTEAFF	TGTGCCAGCAGCCTCATTGGGGACAGAATGAACACTGAAGCTTTCTTT
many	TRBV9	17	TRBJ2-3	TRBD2	CASSVYPATSGTDTQYF	TGTGCCAGCAGCGTCTACCCTGCGACTAGCGGCACAGATACGCAGTATTTT
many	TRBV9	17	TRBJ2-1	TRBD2	CASSVTAGTSGYNEQFF	TGTGCCAGCAGCGTAACCGCCGGGACTAGTGGGTACAATGAGCAGTTCTTC
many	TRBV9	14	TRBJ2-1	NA	CASSVRDWTGEQFF	TGTGCCAGCAGCGTAAGAGACTGGACGGGTGAGCAGTTCTTC
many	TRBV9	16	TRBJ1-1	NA	CASSVAPQGANTEAFF	TGTGCCAGCAGCGTAGCCCCACAGGGCGCAAACACTGAAGCTTTCTTT
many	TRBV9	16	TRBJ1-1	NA	CASSPTRWGGRAEAFF	TGTGCCAGCAGCCCCACCAGGTGGGGGGGAAGGGCTGAAGCTTTCTTT
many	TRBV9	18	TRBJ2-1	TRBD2	CASSVATTMSGSHNEQFF	TGTGCCAGCAGCGTAGCTACCACGATGAGCGGGAGCCACAATGAGCAGTTCTTC
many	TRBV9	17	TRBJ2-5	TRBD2	CASSPGGRARIKETQYF	TGTGCCAGCAGCCCCGGCGGGAGGGCCAGGATAAAGGAGACCCAGTACTTC
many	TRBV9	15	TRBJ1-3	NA	CASSGSVSSGNTIYF	TGTGCCAGCAGCGGCTCAGTGTCCTCTGGAAACACCATATATTTT
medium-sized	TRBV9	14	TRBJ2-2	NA	CASRSLTLTGELFF	TGTGCCAGCAGATCCCTAACACTCACCGGGGAGCTGTTTTTT
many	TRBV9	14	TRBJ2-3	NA	CASSAGDSTDTQYF	TGTGCCAGCAGCGCCGGGGACTCCACAGATACGCAGTATTTT
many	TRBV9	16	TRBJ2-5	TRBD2	CASSVSPSGRTETQYF	TGTGCCAGCAGCGTCTCGCCTAGCGGGAGAACAGAGACCCAGTACTTC
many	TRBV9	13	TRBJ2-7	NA	CASSVQGGYEQYF	TGTGCCAGCAGCGTACAGGGGGGCTACGAGCAGTACTTC
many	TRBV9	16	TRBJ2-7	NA	CASSVASELPTYEQYF	TGTGCCAGCAGCGTGGCCTCGGAGCTCCCGACCTACGAGCAGTACTTC
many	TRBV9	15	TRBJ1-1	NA	CASARGRGPNTEAFF	TGTGCCAGCGCGAGGGGGAGGGGACCGAACACTGAAGCTTTCTTT
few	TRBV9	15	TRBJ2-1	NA	CASSVEGAKGNEQFF	TGTGCCAGCAGCGTAGAAGGGGCTAAGGGGAATGAGCAGTTCTTC